This T cell receptor (beta chain) was identified during a study of shared clonotypes between healthy human individuals. The CDR3 is made up of 15 amino acids. Germline assignment: CDR1 SGHDN and CDR2 FVKESK. V was clipped by 1 base and J by 3 bases, with 13 bases between them. Notes on this clone: Its specificity is not known.

The study's findings and limits: Donors were few, which limited the genetic and exposure-history diversity represented.

Researchers divided each subset's genomic DNA evenly across several immunoSEQ plates. Using immunoSEQ multiplex PCR, the repertoire was profiled, and TCRdb retains in-frame clones only, with some absent. The sample has about 680,000 clones; 92% are singletons. The naive CD8 subset, CD45RO-negative cells positively selected for CCR7, excluded terminally differentiated effector memory CD45RA+ cells. The source is a young man in good health. Material for sequencing was naive CD8+ T cells sorted from blood. This sequence joins TRBV14 and TRBJ2-7; no reliable D call. This chain's CDR3 is CASSQGSRSVYEQYF. DNA of the CDR3: TGTGCCAGCAGCCAAGGATCGCGGTCCGTCTACGAGCAGTACTTC.